Each of the 12 T cell receptor beta chains below was sequenced from the same sample in a study of spatial heterogeneity in lung cancer. Sample time point: sample taken at primary tumor resection. Unsorted whole RNA from tumor, nontumor lung or frozen PBMC underwent sequencing. Using its own MiXCR run on the 5' RACE reads, TCRdb lists one record per CDR3 protein. The data hold about 26,000 distinct CDR3 sequences, with 10% to 15% observed a single time. The sample consisted of PBMCs, taken at surgery. All receptors derive from a female donor with early-stage non-small cell lung cancer.

This clonotype showed up many times. The chain has TRBV4-3 and TRBJ2-7, with D perhaps matching TRBD1 or TRBD2 (5 bases each). Looked up from germline, CDR1 is LGHNA and CDR2 is YSLEER. The CDR3 contains 13 residues. Trimming cost V 3 bases and J 3 bases, with 9 bases left between them. DNA of the CDR3: TGCGCCAGCAGCCAGGGGGACGGCTACGAGCAGTACTTC. Its protein is CASSQGDGYEQYF.

This clonotype was observed at least ten times. This sequence joins TRBV5-1 and TRBJ2-5, with 9 bases lining up with TRBD2. The CDR3 is made up of 14 amino acids. V lost 4 bases and J lost 2; bases outside the gene matches: 3. The germline V gene encodes CDR1 SGHRS and CDR2 YFSETQ. CDR3 sequence (DNA): TGCGCCAGCAGCGTTCTAGCGGGACAAGAGACCCAGTACTTC. It is translated as CASSVLAGQETQYF. Together with reference TRBV5-1 and TRBJ2-5, the CDR3 gives the full variable domain: KAGVTQTPRYLIKTRGQQVTLSCSPISGHRSVSWYQQTPGQGLQFLFEYFSETQRNKGNFPGRFSGRQFSNSRSEMNVSTLELGDSALYLCASSVLAGQETQYFGPGTRLLVL.

This clonotype was seen at least ten times. The gene calls are TRBV29-1 and TRBJ1-1; 8 nucleotides align to TRBD1. Germline V lookup: CDR1 SQVTM, CDR2 ANQGSEA. V trimming: 4 bases; J trimming: 1 base; junction bases outside the gene matches: 2. There are 13 residues in the CDR3. DNA of the CDR3: TGCAGCGTTGGGACAGGGACGAACACTGAAGCTTTCTTT. Amino acids: CSVGTGTNTEAFF.

This clonotype has a count of ten or more. The genes are TRBV20-1 and TRBJ1-3, with TRBD1 identical over 9 bases. Germline lookup yields CDR1 DFQATT and CDR2 SNEGSKA (reference sequence). The CDR3 runs to 14 residues. The V gene end was trimmed by 6 bases and the J gene end by 6 bases; junction bases not matched to a gene: 9. The DNA for the CDR3 is TGCAGTGCCCCGGGACAGGGCCCTGAAAACACCATATATTTT. Translated: CSAPGQGPENTIYF.

Judged by abundance, this clonotype is medium-sized. The rearrangement uses TRBV12-3 or TRBV12-4 and TRBJ2-2, with D possibly TRBD2 on 5 matching bases. The V end was cut by 6 bases, the J end by 1 base, with 6 bases between. The CDR3 has 13 residues. The CDR3 region has the DNA TGTGCCAGCAGCCGGGGGAACACCGGGGAGCTGTTTTTT. This sequence encodes CASSRGNTGELFF.

There are many counts of this clonotype. The chain recombines TRBV6-4 with TRBJ2-1, with D perhaps matching TRBD2 (5 bases). Looked up from germline, CDR1 is MRHNA and CDR2 is SNTAGT. V lost 6 bases, J lost 10 bases, and 16 bases lay in between. The CDR3 length is 13 residues. As DNA, the CDR3 is TGTGCCAGCAGCCCCGAAATCGGCGGGGAGCAGTTCTTC. Translating it yields CASSPEIGGEQFF.

V is TRBV7-2 and J is TRBJ2-5; D gene ambiguous. The germline CDR1 and CDR2 sequences are SGHTA and FQGNSA. The V and J ends lost 3 bases and 2 bases respectively, with 7 bases between them. The CDR3 extends over 13 amino acids. This CDR3 reads CASSFFSQETQYF. CDR3 in DNA: TGTGCCAGCAGCTTTTTTTCTCAAGAGACCCAGTACTTC.

This clonotype was counted only a few times. V usage is TRBV11-2 and J usage is TRBJ2-7, with a possible D match to TRBD2 (6 bases). V lost 3 bases, J lost 2 bases, and 8 bases lay in between. This CDR3 is 13 amino acids long. Per germline, CDR1 SGHAT and CDR2 FQNNGV. CDR3: CASSFGSPYEQYF. Written as DNA, the CDR3 is TGTGCCAGCAGCTTCGGGAGCCCCTACGAGCAGTACTTC.

This clonotype was counted many times. The V and J genes are TRBV5-1 and TRBJ2-3, with 7 positions matching TRBD1. J lost 0 bases, V lost 0 bases, and 4 bases had no gene match. There are 16 residues in the CDR3. Germline V gives CDR1 SGHRS, CDR2 YFSETQ. CDR3 sequence reads: CASSLGTGESTDTQYF. The CDR3 bases are TGCGCCAGCAGCTTGGGGACAGGAGAGAGCACAGATACGCAGTATTTT.

This clonotype has a count of ten or more. The DNA for the CDR3 is TGTGCCAGCAGCCTAACAGGGTATGGTCAGCCCCAGCATTTT. Its translation: CASSLTGYGQPQHF. The chain has TRBV12-3 or TRBV12-4 and TRBJ1-5, with D possibly being TRBD1 (6 bases). The CDR3 has 14 amino acids. The ends were cut back, 6 bases at V and 6 bases at J, with 15 bases in the middle.

This clonotype was seen repeatedly, ten times or more. The J gene is TRBJ2-5, the V gene TRBV4-1, with 9 nucleotides matching TRBD2. V dropped 1 base and J dropped 2; count of bases not matched to a gene: 8. This CDR3 has 17 amino acids. The germline V gene encodes CDR1 MGHRA and CDR2 YSYEKL. DNA of the CDR3: TGCGCCAGCAGCCAAGGCCGACTAGCGGAAACTCAAGAGACCCAGTACTTC. It specifies CASSQGRLAETQETQYF.

This clonotype is labeled as large. CDR3 in DNA: TGCAGTGCGCGCCAACCAGGGACTGGTGAAAAACTGTTTTTT. This encodes CSARQPGTGEKLFF. This chain joins TRBV20-1 and TRBJ1-4; possible D gene TRBD1, 5 bases. CDR3 length: 14 amino acids. Germline lookup yields CDR1 DFQATT and CDR2 SNEGSKA (reference sequence). V was shortened by 6 bases and J by 7 bases, with 18 bases between the two germline ends.